This T cell receptor beta chain derives from a study of human T cells and chemical hapten exposure. Study at large: Mainly, slight library volume differences in the pool made TCR yields vary. General study results and limits: Once DPC sensitization occurred, TCRs above 1 in 1000 frequency showed no change.

The study used a library that attached unique molecular identifiers to individual cDNA molecules. TCRdb reprocessed the RACE reads via MiXCR and lists one record per CDR3 protein. The table records 60,000 to 90,000 distinct CDR3 sequences, 8.6% of them present only once. Trimming left V 3 bases short and J 13 bases short, with 12 bases between. The CDR3 totals 12 residues. Stated time point: healthy volunteer bleed at 6 weeks. Total RNA was isolated from unfractionated whole blood. Details on this clonotype: Its target is unknown.

The sequence was obtained from a female donor in good health. Some clones in this sample may be carry-over from other donors' samples. V is TRBV12-3 or TRBV12-4 and J is TRBJ1-4; D possibly corresponds to TRBD1 (6 bases). Sequencing was done on a sample of whole blood. The CDR3 here is CASSLGGAVLFF. As DNA, the CDR3 is TGTGCCAGCAGTTTGGGGGGCGCGGTACTGTTTTTT.